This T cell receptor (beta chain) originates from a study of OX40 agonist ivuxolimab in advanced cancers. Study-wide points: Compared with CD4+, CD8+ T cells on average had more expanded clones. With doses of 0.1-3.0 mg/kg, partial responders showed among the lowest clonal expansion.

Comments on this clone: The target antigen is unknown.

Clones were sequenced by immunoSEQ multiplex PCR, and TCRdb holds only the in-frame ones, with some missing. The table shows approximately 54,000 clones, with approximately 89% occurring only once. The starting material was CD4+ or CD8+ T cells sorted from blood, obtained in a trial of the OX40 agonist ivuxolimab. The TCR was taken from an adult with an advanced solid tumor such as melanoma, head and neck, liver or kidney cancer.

This chain's CDR3 is CASSLDLTNEKLFF. In DNA form, the CDR3 reads TGCGCCAGCAGCTTGGACTTGACTAATGAAAAACTGTTTTTT. V is TRBV5-1 and J is TRBJ1-4, with D unresolved. This CDR3 contains 14 residues. Trimming removed 0 bases at V and 2 bases at J, with 5 bases between. CDR1 is SGHRS, CDR2 YFSETQ, per germline.